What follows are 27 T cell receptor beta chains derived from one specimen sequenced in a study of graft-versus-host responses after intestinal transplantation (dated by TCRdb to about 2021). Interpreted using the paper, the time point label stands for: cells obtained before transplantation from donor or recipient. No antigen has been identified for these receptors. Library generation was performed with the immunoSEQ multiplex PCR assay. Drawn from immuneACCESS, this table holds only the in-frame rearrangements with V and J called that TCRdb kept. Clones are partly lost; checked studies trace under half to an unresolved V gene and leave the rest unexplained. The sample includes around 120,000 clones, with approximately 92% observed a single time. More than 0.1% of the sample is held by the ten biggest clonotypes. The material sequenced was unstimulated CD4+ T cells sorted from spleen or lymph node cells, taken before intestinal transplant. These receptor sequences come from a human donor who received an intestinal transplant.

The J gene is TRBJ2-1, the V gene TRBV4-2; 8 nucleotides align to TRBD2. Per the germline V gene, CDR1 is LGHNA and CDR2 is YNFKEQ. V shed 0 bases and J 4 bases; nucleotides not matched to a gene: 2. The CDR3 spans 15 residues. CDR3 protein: CASSQEQRGYNEQFF. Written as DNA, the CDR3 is TGTGCCAGCAGCCAAGAGCAGCGGGGGTACAATGAGCAGTTCTTC.

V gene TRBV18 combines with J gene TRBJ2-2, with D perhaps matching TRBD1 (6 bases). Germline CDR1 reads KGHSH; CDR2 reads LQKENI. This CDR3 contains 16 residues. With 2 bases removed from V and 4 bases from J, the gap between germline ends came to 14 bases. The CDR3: CASSPGTPSSTGELFF. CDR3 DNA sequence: TGTGCCAGCTCACCAGGGACACCTTCGAGCACCGGGGAGCTGTTTTTT.

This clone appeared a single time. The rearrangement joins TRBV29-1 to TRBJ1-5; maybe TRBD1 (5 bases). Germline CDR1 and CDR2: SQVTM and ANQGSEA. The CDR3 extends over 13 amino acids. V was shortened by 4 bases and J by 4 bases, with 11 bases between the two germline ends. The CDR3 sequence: CSVATVYNQPQHF. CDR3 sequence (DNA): TGCAGCGTTGCGACAGTCTATAATCAGCCCCAGCATTTT.

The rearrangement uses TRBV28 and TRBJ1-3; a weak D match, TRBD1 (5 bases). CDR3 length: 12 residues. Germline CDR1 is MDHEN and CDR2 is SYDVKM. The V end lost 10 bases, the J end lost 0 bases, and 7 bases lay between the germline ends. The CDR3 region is CATRDSGNTIYF. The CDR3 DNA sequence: TGTGCCACCAGGGACTCTGGAAACACCATATATTTT.

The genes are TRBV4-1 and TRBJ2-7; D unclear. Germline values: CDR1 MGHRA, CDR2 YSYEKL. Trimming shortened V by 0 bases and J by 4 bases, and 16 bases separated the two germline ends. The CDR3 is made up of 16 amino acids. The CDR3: CASSQEVRQRRYEQYF. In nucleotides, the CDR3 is TGCGCCAGCAGCCAAGAAGTGAGGCAGCGTCGTTACGAGCAGTACTTC.

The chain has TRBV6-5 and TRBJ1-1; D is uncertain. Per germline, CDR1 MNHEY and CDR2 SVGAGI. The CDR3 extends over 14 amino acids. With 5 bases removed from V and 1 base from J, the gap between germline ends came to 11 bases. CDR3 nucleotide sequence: TGTGCCAGCAGTCGATTTAACGGGAACACTGAAGCTTTCTTT. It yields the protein CASSRFNGNTEAFF.

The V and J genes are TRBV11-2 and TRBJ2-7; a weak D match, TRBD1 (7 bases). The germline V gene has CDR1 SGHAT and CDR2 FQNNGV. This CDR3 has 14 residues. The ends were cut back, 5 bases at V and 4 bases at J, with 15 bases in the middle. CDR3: CASSPRDRIYEQYF. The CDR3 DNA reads TGTGCCAGCAGCCCGCGGGACAGAATATACGAGCAGTACTTC.

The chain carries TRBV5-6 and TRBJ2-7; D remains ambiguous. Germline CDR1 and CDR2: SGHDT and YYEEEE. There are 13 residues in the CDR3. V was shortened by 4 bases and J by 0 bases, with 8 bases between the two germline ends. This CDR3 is CASSPGLSYEQYF. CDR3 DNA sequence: TGTGCCAGCAGCCCGGGCCTCTCCTACGAGCAGTACTTC.

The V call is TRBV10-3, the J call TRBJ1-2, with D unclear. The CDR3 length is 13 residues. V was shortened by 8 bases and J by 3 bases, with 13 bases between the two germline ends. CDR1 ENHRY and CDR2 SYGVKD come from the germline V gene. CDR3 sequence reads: CAIAGPLDYGYTF. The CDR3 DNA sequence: TGTGCCATCGCCGGGCCCCTAGACTATGGCTACACCTTC.

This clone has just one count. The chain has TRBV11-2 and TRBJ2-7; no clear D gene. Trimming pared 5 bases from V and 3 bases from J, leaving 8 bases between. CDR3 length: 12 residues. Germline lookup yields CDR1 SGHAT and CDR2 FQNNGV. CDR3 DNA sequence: TGTGCCAGCAGCCCATGGGACTACGAGCAGTACTTC. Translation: CASSPWDYEQYF.

CDR3: CASSETSGRTGEQYF. In DNA form, the CDR3 reads TGTGCCAGCAGCGAGACTAGCGGGAGGACGGGAGAGCAGTACTTC. The genes are TRBV4-2 and TRBJ2-7, with 13 bases fitting TRBD2. V was clipped by 5 bases and J by 7 bases; unmatched bases: 8. Germline lookup yields CDR1 LGHNA and CDR2 YNFKEQ. The CDR3 is 15 residues long.

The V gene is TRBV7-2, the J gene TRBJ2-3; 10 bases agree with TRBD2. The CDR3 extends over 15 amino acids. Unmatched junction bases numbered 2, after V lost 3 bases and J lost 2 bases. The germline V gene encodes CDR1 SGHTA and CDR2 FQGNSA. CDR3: CASSLGLAYTDTQYF. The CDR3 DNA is TGTGCCAGCAGCTTGGGACTAGCGTACACAGATACGCAGTATTTT.

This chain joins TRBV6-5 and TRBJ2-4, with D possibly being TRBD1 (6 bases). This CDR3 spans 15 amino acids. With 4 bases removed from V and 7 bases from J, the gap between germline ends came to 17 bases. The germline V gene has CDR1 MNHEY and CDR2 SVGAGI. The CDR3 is CASSSPTGRANIQYF. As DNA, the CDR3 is TGTGCCAGCAGTTCCCCCACAGGGAGAGCGAACATTCAGTACTTC.

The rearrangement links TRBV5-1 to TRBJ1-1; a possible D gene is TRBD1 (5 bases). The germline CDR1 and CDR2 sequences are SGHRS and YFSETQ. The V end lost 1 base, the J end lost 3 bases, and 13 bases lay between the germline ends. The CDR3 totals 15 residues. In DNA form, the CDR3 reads TGCGCCAGCAGCTTGTCGGGACGGAAGGACACTGAAGCTTTCTTT. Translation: CASSLSGRKDTEAFF. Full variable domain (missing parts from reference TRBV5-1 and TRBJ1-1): KAGVTQTPRYLIKTRGQQVTLSCSPISGHRSVSWYQQTPGQGLQFLFEYFSETQRNKGNFPGRFSGRQFSNSRSEMNVSTLELGDSALYLCASSLSGRKDTEAFFGQGTRLTVV.

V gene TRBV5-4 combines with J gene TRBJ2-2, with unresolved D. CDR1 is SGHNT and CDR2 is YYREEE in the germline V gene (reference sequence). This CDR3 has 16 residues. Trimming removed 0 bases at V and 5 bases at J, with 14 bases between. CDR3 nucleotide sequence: TGTGCCAGCAGCTTGGCAAGAACGGACGGAACCGGGGAGCTGTTTTTT. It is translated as CASSLARTDGTGELFF.

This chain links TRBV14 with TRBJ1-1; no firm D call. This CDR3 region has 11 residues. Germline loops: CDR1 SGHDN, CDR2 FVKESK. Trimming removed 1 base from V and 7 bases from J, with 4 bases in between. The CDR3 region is CASSQGGEAFF. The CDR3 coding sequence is TGTGCCAGCAGCCAAGGAGGTGAAGCTTTCTTT.

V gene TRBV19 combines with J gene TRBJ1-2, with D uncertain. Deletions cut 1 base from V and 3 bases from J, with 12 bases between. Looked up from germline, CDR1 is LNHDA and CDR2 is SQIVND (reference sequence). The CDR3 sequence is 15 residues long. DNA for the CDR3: TGTGCCAGTAGTATAGTATCGGCAGTAGACTATGGCTACACCTTC. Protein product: CASSIVSAVDYGYTF.

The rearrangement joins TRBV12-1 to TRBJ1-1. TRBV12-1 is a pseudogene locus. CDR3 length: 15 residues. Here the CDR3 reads CASSPISRENTEAFF. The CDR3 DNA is TGTGCCAGCAGCCCCATCTCCCGGGAGAACACTGAAGCTTTCTTT.

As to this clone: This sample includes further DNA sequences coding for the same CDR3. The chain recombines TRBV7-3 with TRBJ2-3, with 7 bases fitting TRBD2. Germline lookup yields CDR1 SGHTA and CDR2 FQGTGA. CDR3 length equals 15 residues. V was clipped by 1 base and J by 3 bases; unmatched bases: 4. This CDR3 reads CASSLRAGRTDTQYF. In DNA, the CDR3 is TGTGCCAGCAGCTTAAGGGCCGGGAGGACAGATACGCAGTATTTT.

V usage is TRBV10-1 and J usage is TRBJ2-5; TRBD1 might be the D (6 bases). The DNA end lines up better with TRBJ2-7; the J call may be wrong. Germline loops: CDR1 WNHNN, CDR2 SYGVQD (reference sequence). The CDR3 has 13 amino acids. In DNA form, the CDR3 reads TGCGCCAGCAGTGAAACAGGGTTCAGCGAGCAGTACTTC. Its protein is CASSETGFSEQYF.

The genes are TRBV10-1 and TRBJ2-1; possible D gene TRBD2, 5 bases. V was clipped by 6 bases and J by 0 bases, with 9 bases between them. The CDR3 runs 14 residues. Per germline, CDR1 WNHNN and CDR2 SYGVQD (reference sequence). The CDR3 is CASSPGSSYNEQFF. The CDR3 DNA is TGCGCCAGCAGCCCGGGGAGCTCCTACAATGAGCAGTTCTTC.

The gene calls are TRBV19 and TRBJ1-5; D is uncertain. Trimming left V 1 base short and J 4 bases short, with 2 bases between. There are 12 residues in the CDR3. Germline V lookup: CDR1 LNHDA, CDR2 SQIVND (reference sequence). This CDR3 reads CASSIGNQPQHF. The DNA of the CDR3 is TGTGCCAGTAGTATAGGAAATCAGCCCCAGCATTTT.

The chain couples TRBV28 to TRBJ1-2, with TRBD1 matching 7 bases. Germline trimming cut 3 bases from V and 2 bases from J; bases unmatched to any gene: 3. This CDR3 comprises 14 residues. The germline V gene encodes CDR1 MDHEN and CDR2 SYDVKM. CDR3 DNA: TGTGCCAGCAGTTTGGTACAGGGGAACTATGGCTACACCTTC. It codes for CASSLVQGNYGYTF.

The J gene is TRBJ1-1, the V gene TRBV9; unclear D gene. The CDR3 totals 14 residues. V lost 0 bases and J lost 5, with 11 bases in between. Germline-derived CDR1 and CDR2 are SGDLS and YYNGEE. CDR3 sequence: CASSVEGRGTEAFF. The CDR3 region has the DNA TGTGCCAGCAGCGTAGAGGGTCGCGGAACTGAAGCTTTCTTT.

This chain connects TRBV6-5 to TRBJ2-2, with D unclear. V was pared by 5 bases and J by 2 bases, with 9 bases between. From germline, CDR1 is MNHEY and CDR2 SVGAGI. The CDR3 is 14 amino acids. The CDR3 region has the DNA TGTGCCAGCAGTAAGGGTCGAAACACCGGGGAGCTGTTTTTT. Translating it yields CASSKGRNTGELFF.

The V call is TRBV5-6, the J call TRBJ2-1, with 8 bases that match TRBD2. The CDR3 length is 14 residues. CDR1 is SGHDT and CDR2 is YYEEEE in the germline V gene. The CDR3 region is CASGGRRTYNEQFF. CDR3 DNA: TGTGCATCTGGCGGGAGGAGAACCTACAATGAGCAGTTCTTC.

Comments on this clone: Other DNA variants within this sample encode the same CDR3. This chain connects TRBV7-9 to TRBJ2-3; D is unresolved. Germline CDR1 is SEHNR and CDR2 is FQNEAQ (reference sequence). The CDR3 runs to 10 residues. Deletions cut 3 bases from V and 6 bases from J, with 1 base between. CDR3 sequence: CASSLDTQYF. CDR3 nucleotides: TGTGCCAGCAGCTTGGATACGCAGTATTTT.